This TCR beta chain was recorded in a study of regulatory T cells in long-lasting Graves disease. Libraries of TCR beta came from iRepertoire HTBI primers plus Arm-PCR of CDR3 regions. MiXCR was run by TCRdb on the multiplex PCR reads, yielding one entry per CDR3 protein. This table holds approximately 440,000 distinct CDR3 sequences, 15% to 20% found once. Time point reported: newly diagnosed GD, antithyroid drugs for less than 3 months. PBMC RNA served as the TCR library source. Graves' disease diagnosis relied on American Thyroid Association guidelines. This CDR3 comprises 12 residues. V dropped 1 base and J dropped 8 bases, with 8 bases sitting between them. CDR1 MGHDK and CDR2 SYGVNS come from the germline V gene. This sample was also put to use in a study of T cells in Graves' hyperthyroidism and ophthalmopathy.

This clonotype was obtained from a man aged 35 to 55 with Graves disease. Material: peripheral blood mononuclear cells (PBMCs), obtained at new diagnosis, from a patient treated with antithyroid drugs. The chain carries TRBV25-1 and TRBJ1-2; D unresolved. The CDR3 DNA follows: TGTGCCAGCAGTGAATCCGGGCAGGGCTACACCTTC. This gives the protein CASSESGQGYTF.